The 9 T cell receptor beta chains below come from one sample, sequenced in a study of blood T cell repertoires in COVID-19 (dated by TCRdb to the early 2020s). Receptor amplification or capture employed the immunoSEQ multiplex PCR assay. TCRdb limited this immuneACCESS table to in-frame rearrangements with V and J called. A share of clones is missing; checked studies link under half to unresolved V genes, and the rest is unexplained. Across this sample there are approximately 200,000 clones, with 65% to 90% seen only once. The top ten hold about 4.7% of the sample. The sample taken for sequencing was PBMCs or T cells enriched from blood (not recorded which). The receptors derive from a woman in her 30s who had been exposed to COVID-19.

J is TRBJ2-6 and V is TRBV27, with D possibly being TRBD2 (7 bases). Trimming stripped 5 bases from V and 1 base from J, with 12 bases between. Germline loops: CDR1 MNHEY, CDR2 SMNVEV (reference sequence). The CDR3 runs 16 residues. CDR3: CASSPRGGSGANVLTF. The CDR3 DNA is TGTGCCAGCAGTCCTAGGGGGGGGTCTGGGGCCAACGTCCTGACTTTC.

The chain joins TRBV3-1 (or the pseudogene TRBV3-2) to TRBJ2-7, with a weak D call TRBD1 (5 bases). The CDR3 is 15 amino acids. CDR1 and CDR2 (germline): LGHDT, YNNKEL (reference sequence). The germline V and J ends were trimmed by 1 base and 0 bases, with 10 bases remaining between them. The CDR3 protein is CASSQGQGLSYEQYF. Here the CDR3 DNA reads TGTGCCAGCAGCCAAGGGCAGGGCCTCTCCTACGAGCAGTACTTC.

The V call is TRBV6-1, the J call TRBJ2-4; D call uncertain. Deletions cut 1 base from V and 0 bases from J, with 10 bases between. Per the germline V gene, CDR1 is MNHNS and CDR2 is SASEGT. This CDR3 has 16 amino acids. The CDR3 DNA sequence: TGTGCCAGCAGTGAAGACGGCAGGCCAGCCAAAAACATTCAGTACTTC. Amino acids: CASSEDGRPAKNIQYF.

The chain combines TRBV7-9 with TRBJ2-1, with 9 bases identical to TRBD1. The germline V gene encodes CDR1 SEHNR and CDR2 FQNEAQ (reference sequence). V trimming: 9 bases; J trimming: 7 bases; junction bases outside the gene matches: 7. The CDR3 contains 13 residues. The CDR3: CASKTGGRNEQFF. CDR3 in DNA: TGTGCCAGTAAAACAGGGGGCCGGAATGAGCAGTTCTTC.

Here the CDR3 reads CASSPQGSNEQFF. As DNA, the CDR3 is TGTGCCAGCAGCCCACAGGGTAGCAATGAGCAGTTCTTC. This chain links TRBV14 with TRBJ2-1; tentatively, D is TRBD1 (6 bases). This CDR3 region has 13 residues. CDR1 is SGHDN, CDR2 FVKESK, per germline. Trimming took 4 bases from V and 6 from J, leaving 10 bases between them.

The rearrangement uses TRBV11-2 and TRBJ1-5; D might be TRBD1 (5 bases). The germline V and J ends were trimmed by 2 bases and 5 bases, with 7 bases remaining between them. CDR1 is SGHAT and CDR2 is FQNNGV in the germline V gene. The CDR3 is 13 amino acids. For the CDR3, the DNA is TGTGCCAGCAGCTTACAGGGATATCAGCCCCAGCATTTT. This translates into CASSLQGYQPQHF. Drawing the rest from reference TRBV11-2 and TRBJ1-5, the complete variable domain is EAGVAQSPRYKIIEKRQSVAFWCNPISGHATLYWYQQILGQGPKLLIQFQNNGVVDDSQLPKDRFSAERLKGVDSTLKIQPAKLEDSAVYLCASSLQGYQPQHFGDGTRLSIL.

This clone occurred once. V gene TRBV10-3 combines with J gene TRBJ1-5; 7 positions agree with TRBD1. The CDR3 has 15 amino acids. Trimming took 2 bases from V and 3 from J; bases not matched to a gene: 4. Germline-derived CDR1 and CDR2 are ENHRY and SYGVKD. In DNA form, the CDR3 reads TGTGCCATCAGTGAGACAGGGGTGTCCAATCAGCCCCAGCATTTT. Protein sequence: CAISETGVSNQPQHF.

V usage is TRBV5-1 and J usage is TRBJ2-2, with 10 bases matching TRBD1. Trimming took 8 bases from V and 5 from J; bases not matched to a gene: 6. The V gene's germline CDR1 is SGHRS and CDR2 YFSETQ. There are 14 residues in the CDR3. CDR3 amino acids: CASADRGPTGELFF. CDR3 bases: TGCGCCAGTGCAGACAGGGGGCCGACCGGGGAGCTGTTTTTT.

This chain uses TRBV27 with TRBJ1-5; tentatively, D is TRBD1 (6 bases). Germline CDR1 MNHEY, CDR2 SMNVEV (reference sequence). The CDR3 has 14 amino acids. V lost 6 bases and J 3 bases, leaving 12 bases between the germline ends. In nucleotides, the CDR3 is TGTGCCAGCAGCCGTGGACAGTACAATCAGCCCCAGCATTTT. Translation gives CASSRGQYNQPQHF.